One sample yielded the 8 T cell receptor beta chains listed below, sequenced in a study of early T cells in non-severe SARS-CoV-2 infection. In TCRdb, the 5' RACE reads were re-called with MiXCR into one record per CDR3 protein. The repertoire has approximately 50,000 distinct CDR3 sequences, around 13% of them found once; the top ten carry 1.3% to 1.5%. Sequenced material: whole blood. The receptor source for this set is an adult who was a healthcare worker with PCR-confirmed SARS-CoV-2 infection or an uninfected control (not recorded which).

This chain links TRBV12-3 or TRBV12-4 with TRBJ1-5; tentatively, D is TRBD1 (6 bases). This CDR3 has 15 amino acids. V lost 8 bases and J lost 7, with 21 bases in between. Here the CDR3 reads CASGIDRSRGQPQHF. The CDR3 DNA sequence: TGTGCCAGCGGAATAGACAGGTCCAGAGGACAGCCCCAGCATTTT.

Note on this clonotype: This clone may be a read error of a much larger clone one base away. V and J are TRBV10-1 and TRBJ2-2; a weak D match, TRBD2 (5 bases). Germline lookup yields CDR1 WNHNN and CDR2 SYGVQD (reference sequence). The CDR3 consists of 15 residues. Here the CDR3 DNA reads TGCGCCAGCAGCCCCCTGGACGGAGACACCGGGGTGCTGTTTTTT. It specifies CASSPLDGDTGVLFF.

This clonotype was detected a few times. The rearrangement joins TRBV12-3 or TRBV12-4 to TRBJ1-1; unclear D gene. The CDR3 runs 13 residues. V lost 4 bases to trimming and J lost 10 bases, with 16 bases between them. The CDR3 is CASSSSPSMGAFF. CDR3 DNA sequence: TGTGCCAGCAGTTCTAGCCCTTCTATGGGAGCTTTCTTT.

V and J are TRBV30 and TRBJ2-2; weak D call: TRBD2 (6 bases). Germline CDR1 is GTSNPN and CDR2 is SVGIG (reference sequence). The CDR3 consists of 13 residues. Trimming took 5 bases from V and 6 from J, leaving 13 bases between them. The CDR3 protein is CAWGGTQAGELFF. CDR3 sequence (DNA): TGTGCCTGGGGCGGGACTCAGGCCGGGGAGCTGTTTTTT.

This clonotype was seen repeatedly, ten times or more. The chain carries TRBV6-5 and TRBJ1-2, with TRBD1 matching over 9 bases. This CDR3 comprises 12 residues. Germline CDR1 is MNHEY and CDR2 is SVGAGI. Trimming removed 6 bases from V and 8 bases from J; junction bases left unmatched: 4. In DNA form, the CDR3 reads TGTGCCAGCAGGGGGACAGGGCGAGGCTACACCTTC. Amino acids: CASRGTGRGYTF.

This clonotype has ten or more counts. The chain has TRBV12-3 or TRBV12-4 and TRBJ2-7; D might be TRBD2 (5 bases). Trimming removed 3 bases from V and 6 bases from J, with 9 bases in between. The CDR3 loop spans 12 amino acids. DNA for the CDR3: TGTGCCAGCAGTTTGGGGAGAAGCGAGCAGTACTTC. It specifies CASSLGRSEQYF.

The gene calls are TRBV7-2 and TRBJ2-1; TRBD1 matches 8 bases. CDR1 is SGHTA, CDR2 FQGNSA, per germline. This CDR3 is built from 13 residues. J was trimmed by 0 bases and V by 10 bases; bases with no gene match: 2. The CDR3 nucleotides are TGTGCCACCAGGGGGCCCTCCTACAATGAGCAGTTCTTC. It encodes CATRGPSYNEQFF. Based on the CDR3 plus reference TRBV7-2 and TRBJ2-1, the full variable domain is GAGVSQSPSNKVTEKGKDVELRCDPISGHTALYWYRQSLGQGLEFLIYFQGNSAPDKSGLPSDRFSAERTGGSVSTLTIQRTQQEDSAVYLCATRGPSYNEQFFGPGTRLTVL.

V is TRBV7-2 and J is TRBJ1-6, with TRBD1 matching 8 bases. Germline CDR1 reads SGHTA; CDR2 reads FQGNSA. J was trimmed by 8 bases and V by 5 bases; bases with no gene match: 8. There are 15 residues in the CDR3. The CDR3 DNA reads TGTGCCAGCAGCCGACAGGGGTATCCCTATTCACCCCTCCACTTT. Translation gives CASSRQGYPYSPLHF.